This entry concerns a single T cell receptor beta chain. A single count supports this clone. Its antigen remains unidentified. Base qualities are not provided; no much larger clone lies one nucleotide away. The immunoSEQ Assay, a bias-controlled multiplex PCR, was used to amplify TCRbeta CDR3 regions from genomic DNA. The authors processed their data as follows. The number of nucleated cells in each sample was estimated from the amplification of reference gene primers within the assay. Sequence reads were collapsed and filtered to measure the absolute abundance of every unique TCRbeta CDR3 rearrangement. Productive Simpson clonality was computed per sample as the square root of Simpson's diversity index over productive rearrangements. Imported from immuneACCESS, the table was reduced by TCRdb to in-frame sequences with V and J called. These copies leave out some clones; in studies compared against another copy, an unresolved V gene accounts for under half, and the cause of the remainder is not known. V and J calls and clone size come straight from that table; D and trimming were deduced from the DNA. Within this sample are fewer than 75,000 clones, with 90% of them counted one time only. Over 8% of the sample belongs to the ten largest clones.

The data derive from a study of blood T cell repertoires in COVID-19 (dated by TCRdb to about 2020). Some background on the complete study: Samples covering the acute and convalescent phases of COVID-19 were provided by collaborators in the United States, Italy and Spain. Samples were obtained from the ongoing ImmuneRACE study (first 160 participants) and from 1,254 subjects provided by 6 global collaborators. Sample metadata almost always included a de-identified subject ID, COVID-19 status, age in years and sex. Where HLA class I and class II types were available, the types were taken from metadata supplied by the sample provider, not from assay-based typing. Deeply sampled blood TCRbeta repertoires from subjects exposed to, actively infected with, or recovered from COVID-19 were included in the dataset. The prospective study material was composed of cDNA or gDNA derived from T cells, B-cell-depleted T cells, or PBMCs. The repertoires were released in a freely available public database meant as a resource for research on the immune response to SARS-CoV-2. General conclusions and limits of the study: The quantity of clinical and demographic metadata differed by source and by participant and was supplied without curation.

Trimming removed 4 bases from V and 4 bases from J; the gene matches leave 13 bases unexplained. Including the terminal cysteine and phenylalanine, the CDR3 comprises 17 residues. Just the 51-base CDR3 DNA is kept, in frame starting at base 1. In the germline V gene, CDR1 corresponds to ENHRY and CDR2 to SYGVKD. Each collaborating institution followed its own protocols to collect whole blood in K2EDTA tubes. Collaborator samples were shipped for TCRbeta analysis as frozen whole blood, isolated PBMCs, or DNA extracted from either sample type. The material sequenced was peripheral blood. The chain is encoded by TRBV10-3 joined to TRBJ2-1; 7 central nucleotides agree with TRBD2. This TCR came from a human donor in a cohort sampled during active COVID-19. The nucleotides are TGTGCCATCAGTGGGGGCAGGGCTAGCGGTCTATACAATGAGCAGTTCTTC. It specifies CAISGGRASGLYNEQFF.